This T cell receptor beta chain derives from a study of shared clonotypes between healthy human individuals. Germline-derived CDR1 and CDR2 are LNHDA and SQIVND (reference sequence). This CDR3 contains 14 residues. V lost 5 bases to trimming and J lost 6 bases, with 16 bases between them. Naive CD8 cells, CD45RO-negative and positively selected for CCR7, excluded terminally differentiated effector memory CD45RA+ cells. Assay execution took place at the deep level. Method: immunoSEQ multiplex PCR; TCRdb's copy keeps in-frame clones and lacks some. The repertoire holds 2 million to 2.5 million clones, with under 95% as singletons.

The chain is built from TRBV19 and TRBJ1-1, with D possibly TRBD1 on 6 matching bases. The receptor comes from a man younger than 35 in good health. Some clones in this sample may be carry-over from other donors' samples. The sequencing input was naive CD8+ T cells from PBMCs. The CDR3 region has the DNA TGTGCCAGTAGTCCGGACAGCGACCAGGCTGAAGCTTTCTTT. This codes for CASSPDSDQAEAFF.